This is a list of T cell receptor beta chains from one sample in a study of response to subunit inactivated influenza vaccine. Via MiXCR, TCRdb re-called the RT-PCR reads, giving one row per CDR3 protein. The data show approximately 530,000 distinct CDR3 sequences, 10% to 15% seen once. This material consisted of PBMCs from blood, taken 40 to 50 days after vaccination. The receptors shown here come from a man between 45 and 60 years old who received an inactivated influenza vaccine. CDR3s include the opening cysteine and the closing phenylalanine or tryptophan. The order of the fields is V gene, J gene, CDR3 length, CDR3 protein.

>TRBV6-1|TRBJ2-2|14
CASRDTVRFRELFF
>TRBV25-1|TRBJ2-1|12
CANDRDGNEQFF
>TRBV4-3|TRBJ2-6|15
CASSPGTAGANVLTF
>TRBV20-1|TRBJ2-1|16
CSAPSLSGSSYNEQFF
>TRBV28|TRBJ2-7|14
CASRTGTSASEQYF
>TRBV6-1|TRBJ1-5|13
CASSYSANQPQHF
>TRBV5-1|TRBJ1-2|14
CASSLGDSFYGYTF
>TRBV7-9|TRBJ2-7|14
CASSLATGRYEQYF
>TRBV3-1|TRBJ1-2|16
CASSRQLTGGWDGYTF
>TRBV4-3|TRBJ2-7|14
CASSRWTESYEQYF
>TRBV6-1|TRBJ2-1|14
CASGRTSGRDEQFF
>TRBV6-5|TRBJ2-7|15
CASSYRREGNYEQYF
>TRBV20-1|TRBJ2-4|15
CSARSGTDIENIQYF
>TRBV12-3/TRBV12-4|TRBJ1-6|16
CASSFSGRVEGSPLHF
>TRBV5-6|TRBJ2-7|15
CASSNRGVLSYEQYF
>TRBV5-1|TRBJ1-2|14
CASSGGGRPRGYTF
>TRBV27|TRBJ2-3|14
CASKLTGGIDTQYF
>TRBV7-2|TRBJ2-5|15
CASSLLAGPLETQYF
>TRBV4-3|TRBJ2-7|14
CASSQARDAYEQYF
>TRBV28|TRBJ2-7|15
CASSLYVGPSYEQYF
>TRBV12-3/TRBV12-4|TRBJ2-7|14
CASSLTGSSYEQYF
>TRBV5-1|TRBJ2-1|17
CASSLASGGRTSGEQFF
>TRBV20-1|TRBJ2-6|14
CSASGSSGANVLTF
>TRBV2|TRBJ1-1|10
CASSGGEAFF
>TRBV12-5|TRBJ2-3|17
CASGLVLGKRHADTQYF
>TRBV29-1|TRBJ2-7|13
CSVRLAALREQYF
>TRBV20-1|TRBJ2-2|14
CSATTSGISGELFF
>TRBV15|TRBJ1-1|14
CATSTFGGDTEAFF
>TRBV7-2|TRBJ2-3|14
CASSLGPSTDTQYF
>TRBV20-1|TRBJ1-2|13
CSAAALPNYGYTF
>TRBV5-5|TRBJ2-7|14
CASSSMDGLYEQYF
>TRBV6-2/TRBV6-3|TRBJ2-2|17
CASSYSGLLYNTGELFF
>TRBV14|TRBJ2-1|14
CASSQDLSGRRVFF
>TRBV7-2|TRBJ2-1|15
CASSFAPIRSNEQFF
>TRBV5-1|TRBJ2-3|15
CASSFTGLASDTQYF
>TRBV5-1|TRBJ2-1|17
CASSSDSSGGSYNEQFF
>TRBV20-1|TRBJ2-7|13
CRGQGLSSYEQYF
>TRBV4-1|TRBJ2-4|20
CASSQDLTGLVSLAKNIQYF
>TRBV10-3|TRBJ2-7|12
CATGQGTIEQYF
>TRBV20-1|TRBJ2-1|15
CSASPKTWSYNEQFF
>TRBV18|TRBJ2-2|15
CASSPSVLSTGELFF
>TRBV6-2/TRBV6-3|TRBJ2-3|20
CASSYPEYLSGADYTDTQYF
>TRBV7-2|TRBJ2-1|17
CASSLLLAGIVNNEQFF
>TRBV20-1|TRBJ2-7|13
CSAPQDLLLQQYF
>TRBV12-3/TRBV12-4|TRBJ1-5|14
CASSSDGSNQPQHF
>TRBV15|TRBJ2-3|15
CATSRVPTNTDTQYF
>TRBV5-1|TRBJ2-7|14
CASSFSTPPAEQYF
>TRBV4-1|TRBJ2-7|15
CASSIYKGPAYEQYF
>TRBV4-2|TRBJ2-5|14
CASSRNRGEKTQYF
>TRBV29-1|TRBJ2-7|12
CSVEIGGYEQYF
>TRBV7-9|TRBJ2-1|12
CASSQGKYEQFF
>TRBV25-1|TRBJ2-3|12
CASSEYDHTQYF
>TRBV11-2|TRBJ2-7|13
CASSPGRDYEQYF